These 17 T cell receptor beta chains were all obtained from the same sample, sequenced in a study of type 1 regulatory T cells. From the reads, TCRdb called clonotypes with MiXCR, one entry per CDR3 protein. Here the sample spans approximately 5,300 distinct CDR3 sequences, 25% to 30% being singletons. The antigens of these receptors remain unknown. Sequenced sample: cultured T cells, either the whole culture or a sorted T cell fraction (not recorded which). Subset indicated: Tr1-enriched cell product generated in vitro against host alloantigens. The receptors stem from a human donor in good health.

This clonotype counts as medium-sized. The genes are TRBV5-5 and TRBJ2-7; D unresolved. The length of the CDR3 is 13 residues. Germline CDR1 is SGHKS and CDR2 is YYEKEE (reference sequence). V lost 0 bases and J 3 bases, leaving 7 bases between the germline ends. The CDR3 DNA reads as TGTGCCAGCAGCTTGGGCGCGGACTACGAGCAGTACTTC. Translation gives CASSLGADYEQYF.

A remark on this clonotype: This likely stems from a read error, as it lies one base from a far larger clone. The chain has TRBV9 and TRBJ2-1, with D uncertain. CDR3 size: 11 residues. Trimming stripped 3 bases from V and 5 bases from J, with 3 bases between. Germline V gene data show CDR1 as SGDLS and CDR2 as YYNGEE. CDR3 in amino acids: CASSAHNEQFF. In nucleotides, the CDR3 is TGTGCCAGCAGCGCTCACAATGAGCAGTTCTTC.

A remark on this clonotype: One end of the junction fails to match germline, which may point to a read error. The CDR3 protein is CASSFQGGDTEAFF. CDR3 bases: TGCGCCAGCAGCTTCCAGGGAGGCGACACTGAAGCTTTCTTT. The rearrangement joins TRBV7-3 to TRBJ1-1; perhaps TRBD1 as D (5 bases). The CDR3 sequence is 14 residues long. Germline CDR1 and CDR2: SGHTA and FQGTGA.

The chain carries TRBV12-3 or TRBV12-4 and TRBJ2-1; 14 nucleotides agree with TRBD2. Losses at the gene ends were 5 bases for V and 10 bases for J; bases not matched to a gene: 7. CDR3 length: 15 amino acids. DNA of the CDR3: TGTGCCAGCAGTCTAAGACTAGCGGGAGGGGACGAGCAGTTCTTC. It yields the protein CASSLRLAGGDEQFF.

This clonotype was counted many times. The gene calls are TRBV19 and TRBJ1-6; a possible D gene is TRBD1 (6 bases). Per the germline V gene, CDR1 is LNHDA and CDR2 is SQIVND (reference sequence). There are 16 residues in the CDR3. Trimming took off 4 bases at V and 4 bases at J, with 14 bases between the two ends. The CDR3 spells CASSKQGERYNSPLHF. In DNA, the CDR3 is TGTGCCAGTAGTAAACAGGGTGAGAGGTATAATTCACCCCTCCACTTT.

Sample share makes this clonotype medium-sized. V gene TRBV7-9 combines with J gene TRBJ1-1; D possibly corresponds to TRBD1 (6 bases). There are 17 residues in the CDR3. Germline V gene data show CDR1 as SEHNR and CDR2 as FQNEAQ (reference sequence). V was pared by 3 bases and J by 0 bases, with 17 bases between. The CDR3 DNA is TGTGCCAGCAGCTTTGGGTTATGGGGGGCCATGAACACTGAAGCTTTCTTT. This translates into CASSFGLWGAMNTEAFF.

This clonotype is medium-sized. V gene TRBV7-6 combines with J gene TRBJ2-1; tentatively, D is TRBD1 (6 bases). The V end was cut by 5 bases, the J end by 0 bases, with 8 bases between. The CDR3 totals 14 residues. CDR1 is SGHVS and CDR2 is FNYEAQ in the germline V gene. The DNA for the CDR3 is TGTGCCAGCAGCCTAGGGGGCTCCTACAATGAGCAGTTCTTC. Its translation: CASSLGGSYNEQFF.

This sequence joins TRBV20-1 and TRBJ1-4; D remains unclear. V gave up 0 bases and J gave up 8 bases, with 13 bases separating them. Per germline, CDR1 DFQATT and CDR2 SNEGSKA (reference sequence). This CDR3 contains 14 residues. In DNA form, the CDR3 reads TGCAGTGCTAGAGATCATCCGGGTACGGAAAAACTGTTTTTT. Protein: CSARDHPGTEKLFF.

This clonotype was detected a few times. The chain links TRBV29-1 to TRBJ1-1; no clear D. This CDR3 region has 12 residues. V shed 3 bases and J shed 1 base, with 6 bases lying between them. Germline V gene data show CDR1 as SQVTM and CDR2 as ANQGSEA. The CDR3 protein is CSVEMRNTEAFF. CDR3 DNA sequence: TGCAGCGTTGAGATGAGGAACACTGAAGCTTTCTTT.

This clonotype is classed as medium-sized. The chain uses TRBV20-1 and TRBJ2-6; D unresolved. This CDR3 comprises 11 residues. Trimming took 6 bases from V and 6 from J, leaving 6 bases between them. The germline CDR1 and CDR2 sequences are DFQATT and SNEGSKA (reference sequence). CDR3 sequence: CSAYAANVLTF. The CDR3 DNA reads as TGCAGTGCGTACGCGGCCAACGTCCTGACTTTC.

V and J are TRBV20-1 and TRBJ1-2; no reliable D call. This CDR3 is built from 12 residues. V lost 3 bases, J lost 4 bases, and 9 bases lay in between. CDR1 is DFQATT, CDR2 SNEGSKA, per germline (reference sequence). The CDR3: CSASNQAYGYTF. For the CDR3, the DNA is TGCAGTGCTAGCAATCAGGCCTATGGCTACACCTTC.

The chain carries TRBV20-1 and TRBJ1-5, with D tentatively TRBD1 (6 bases). V was pared by 4 bases and J by 8 bases, with 18 bases between. Germline-derived CDR1 and CDR2 are DFQATT and SNEGSKA (reference sequence). This CDR3 spans 14 amino acids. The CDR3 here is CSATYRQVDEPQHF. CDR3 DNA sequence: TGCAGTGCTACCTACCGACAGGTCGATGAGCCCCAGCATTTT.

Relative to its sample, this clonotype is medium-sized. The V gene is TRBV20-1, the J gene TRBJ2-7, with 7 bases lining up with TRBD1. This CDR3 region has 14 residues. The V gene end was trimmed by 1 base and the J gene end by 7 bases; junction bases not matched to a gene: 10. In germline, CDR1 is DFQATT, CDR2 SNEGSKA (reference sequence). CDR3 DNA: TGCAGTGCTAGAGCAGGGGGAGCTATGGGGGAGCAGTACTTC. Its translation is CSARAGGAMGEQYF.

This clonotype is termed medium-sized. The gene calls are TRBV25-1 and TRBJ2-3; the D gene could be TRBD1 or TRBD2 (6 bases each). Germline V CDR1 and CDR2: MGHDK, SYGVNS. The V end was cut by 8 bases, the J end by 2 bases, with 20 bases between. The CDR3 totals 16 residues. The chain's CDR3 is CASGKTGALNTDTQYF. For the CDR3, the DNA is TGTGCCAGCGGGAAGACGGGGGCACTTAACACAGATACGCAGTATTTT.

By its share, this clonotype is medium-sized. This chain uses TRBV4-2 with TRBJ2-3; TRBD2 is a possible D gene (6 bases). Per the germline V gene, CDR1 is LGHNA and CDR2 is YNFKEQ. With 3 bases removed from V and 3 bases from J, the gap between germline ends came to 10 bases. This CDR3 region has 14 residues. This chain's CDR3 is CASSQLGSTDTQYF. The CDR3 region has the DNA TGTGCCAGCAGCCAGCTCGGGAGTACAGATACGCAGTATTTT.

Comment on this clonotype: Being one base from a much bigger clone, this may be a read error. The missing conserved phenylalanine or tryptophan at the end of this CDR3 makes a read error likely. This rearrangement joins TRBV7-9 to TRBJ1-2, with 7 bases lining up with TRBD1. The junction had 5 bases not matched to a gene; V was cut back by 6 bases and J by 4 bases. Looked up from germline, CDR1 is SEHNR and CDR2 is FQNEAQ (reference sequence). CDR3 length: 13 residues. The CDR3 reads CASRARQGYGYTL. The CDR3 coding sequence is TGTGCCAGCAGAGCCAGACAGGGCTATGGCTACACCCTC.

By proportion, this clonotype is medium-sized. V and J are TRBV25-1 and TRBJ2-7, with 7 nucleotides matching TRBD2. The CDR3 extends over 12 amino acids. The ends lost 7 bases at V and 7 bases at J; junction bases unmatched: 7. The germline CDR1 and CDR2 sequences are MGHDK and SYGVNS. Here the CDR3 DNA reads TGTGCCAGCACTTCCTTCGGGGGGGAGCAGTACTTC. Residues: CASTSFGGEQYF.